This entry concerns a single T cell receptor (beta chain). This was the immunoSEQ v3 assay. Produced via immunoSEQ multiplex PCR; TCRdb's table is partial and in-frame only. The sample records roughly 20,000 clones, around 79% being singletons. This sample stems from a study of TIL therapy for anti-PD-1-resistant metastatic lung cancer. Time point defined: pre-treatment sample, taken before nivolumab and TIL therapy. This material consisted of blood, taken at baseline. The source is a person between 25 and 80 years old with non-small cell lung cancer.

This CDR3 reads CAISDRTEVNTEAFF. The CDR3, as DNA: TGTGCCATCAGTGACCGGACGGAAGTGAACACTGAAGCTTTCTTT. The chain combines TRBV10-3 with TRBJ1-1; D is uncertain. Germline V gives CDR1 ENHRY, CDR2 SYGVKD. This CDR3 region has 15 residues. The V end lost 3 bases, the J end lost 0 bases, and 11 bases lay between the germline ends.